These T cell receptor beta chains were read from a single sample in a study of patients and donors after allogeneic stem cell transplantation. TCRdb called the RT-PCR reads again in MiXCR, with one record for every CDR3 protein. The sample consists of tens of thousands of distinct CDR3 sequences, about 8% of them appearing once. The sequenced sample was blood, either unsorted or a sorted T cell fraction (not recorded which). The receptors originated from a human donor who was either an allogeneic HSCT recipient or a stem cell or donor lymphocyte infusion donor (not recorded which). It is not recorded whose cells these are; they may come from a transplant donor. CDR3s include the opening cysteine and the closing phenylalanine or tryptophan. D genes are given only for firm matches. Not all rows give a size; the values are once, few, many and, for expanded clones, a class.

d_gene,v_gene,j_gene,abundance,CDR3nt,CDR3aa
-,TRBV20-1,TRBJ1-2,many,TGCAGTGCTAGAGATCCGAGAAACTATGGCTACACCTTC,CSARDPRNYGYTF
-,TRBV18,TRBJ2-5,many,TGTGCCAGCTCAGGCGAGGGGGAAGAGACCCAGTACTTC,CASSGEGEETQYF
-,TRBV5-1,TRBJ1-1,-,TGCGCCAGCAGCTTGGCCGTGGAGGCGAACACTGAAGCTTTCTTT,CASSLAVEANTEAFF
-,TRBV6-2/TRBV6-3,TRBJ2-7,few,TGTGCCAGTGAGGAGTACTGGACTGGGTACGAGCAGTACTTC,CASEEYWTGYEQYF
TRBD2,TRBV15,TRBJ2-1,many,TGTGCCACCAGCAGGACTAGCTCCAGCTCCTACAATGAGCAGTTCTTC,CATSRTSSSSYNEQFF
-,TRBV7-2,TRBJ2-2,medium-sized,TGTGCCAGCAGCTTAGACGGACCGAGGGTCGGGGGGGAGCTGTTTTTT,CASSLDGPRVGGELFF
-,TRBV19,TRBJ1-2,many,TGTGCCAGTACCGCCGGGAGGGCTCACACCTTC,CASTAGRAHTF
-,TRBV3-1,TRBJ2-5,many,TGTGCCAGCAGCCCCAGTTGGGCAGGGGAGACCCAGTACTTC,CASSPSWAGETQYF
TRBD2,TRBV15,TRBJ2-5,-,TGTGCCACCAGCAGAAGACTAGCGTTAGGAGAGACCCAGTACTTC,CATSRRLALGETQYF
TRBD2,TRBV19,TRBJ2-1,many,TGTGCCAGTAGTATAGGACTAGCGGGAGGGCTCGGCTCCTACAATGAGCAGTTCTTC,CASSIGLAGGLGSYNEQFF
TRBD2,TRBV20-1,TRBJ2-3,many,TGCAGTGCTAGAAGGCTAGCGGGAGTTCAAGGGTACACAGATACGCAGTATTTT,CSARRLAGVQGYTDTQYF
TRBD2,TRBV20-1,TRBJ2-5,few,TGCAGTACATTCCCGGGACTAGCGGGAGGGGTCGAGACCCAGTACTTC,CSTFPGLAGGVETQYF
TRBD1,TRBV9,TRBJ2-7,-,TGTGCCAGCAGCGCCCGACAGGGGGCCCCCACGGAGCGGCAGTACTTC,CASSARQGAPTERQYF
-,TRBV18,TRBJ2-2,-,TGTGCCAGCTCACCGCCGGGACCTACGAACACCGGGGAGCTGTTTTTT,CASSPPGPTNTGELFF
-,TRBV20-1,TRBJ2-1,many,TGCAGTGCTAGAGGACAGGCCAACAATGAGCAGTTCTTC,CSARGQANNEQFF
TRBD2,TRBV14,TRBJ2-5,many,TGTGCCAGCAGCCAATATAGCGGGCCCCAAGAGACCCAGTACTTC,CASSQYSGPQETQYF
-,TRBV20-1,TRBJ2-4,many,TGCAGTGCTAGAGACGACAGAAACATTCAGTACTTC,CSARDDRNIQYF
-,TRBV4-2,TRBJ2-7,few,TGTGCCAGCAGCCAAGAGGTGCTAGCGAGGAACGAGCAGTACTTC,CASSQEVLARNEQYF
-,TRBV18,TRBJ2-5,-,TGTGCCAGCTCACCAAATTTTATAGGCGAGGAGACCCAGTACTTC,CASSPNFIGEETQYF
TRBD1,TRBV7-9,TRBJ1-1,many,TGTGCCAGCAGCTTAGGCGGTGGAGGCAGGGGGTGGTCTGAAGCTTTCTTT,CASSLGGGGRGWSEAFF
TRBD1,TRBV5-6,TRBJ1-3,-,TGTGCCAGCAGCTTGCCCGGACAGGGGACTGGAAACACCATATATTTT,CASSLPGQGTGNTIYF
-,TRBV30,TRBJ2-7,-,TGTGTCTGGGGTAGAACCTCCTACGAGCAGTACTTC,CVWGRTSYEQYF
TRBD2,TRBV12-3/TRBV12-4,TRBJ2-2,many,TGTGCCAGCAGCCTAGCGGGAGGACGGAACACCGGGGAGCTGTTTTTT,CASSLAGGRNTGELFF
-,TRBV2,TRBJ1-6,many,TGTGCCAGCACCGGAGGGGGACGGAGGAATTCACCCCTCCACTTT,CASTGGGRRNSPLHF
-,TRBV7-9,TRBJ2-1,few,TGTGCCAGCAACACCATACCGGGGGCGCTAGGCAATGAGCAGTTCTTC,CASNTIPGALGNEQFF
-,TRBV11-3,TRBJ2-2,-,TGTGCCAGCAGCCCTCCAGTCAGGGACGGGGAGCTGTTTTTT,CASSPPVRDGELFF
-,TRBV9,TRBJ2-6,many,TGTGCCAGCAGCGTATCCCCTCCCCTGTCTGGGGCCAACGTCCTGACTTTC,CASSVSPPLSGANVLTF
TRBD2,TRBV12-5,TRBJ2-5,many,TGTGCTAGTGGTTCTGGGACTAGCGCTCAAGAGACCCAGTACTTC,CASGSGTSAQETQYF
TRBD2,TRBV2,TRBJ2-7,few,TGTGCCAGCAGTGGGAGCGGGAGTCCCCACGAGCAGTACTTC,CASSGSGSPHEQYF
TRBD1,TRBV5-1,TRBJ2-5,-,TGCGCCAGCAGCGAAGGGGGCCAGCTGGACTTC,CASSEGGQLDF
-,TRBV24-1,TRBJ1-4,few,TGTGCCACCAGCGAGGGTTACGGTGAAAAACTGTTTTTT,CATSEGYGEKLFF
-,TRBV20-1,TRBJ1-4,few,TGCAGTGCTAGAGCGTTAGGGGGAACCGACAATGAAAAACTGTTTTTT,CSARALGGTDNEKLFF
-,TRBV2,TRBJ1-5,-,TGTGCCAGCACGGGGGTTTACAATCAGCCCCAGCATTTT,CASTGVYNQPQHF
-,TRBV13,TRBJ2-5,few,TGTGCCAGCAGCTTAGCTATTGGGGGTTTGGAGACCCAGTACTTC,CASSLAIGGLETQYF
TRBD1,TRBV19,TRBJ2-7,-,TGTGCCAGTAGGTTGACAGGGGGGAACGAGCAGTACTTC,CASRLTGGNEQYF
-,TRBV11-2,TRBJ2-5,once,TGTGCCAGCAGCCTACGACTTGCGAGCACGGAGACCCAGTACTTC,CASSLRLASTETQYF
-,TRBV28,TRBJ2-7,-,TGTGCCAGCAGTTCGGCCGAGTCTTACGAGCAGTACTTC,CASSSAESYEQYF
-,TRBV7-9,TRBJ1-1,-,TGTGCCAGCAGCTCTCCTAGTGGGAACACTGAAGCTTTCTTT,CASSSPSGNTEAFF
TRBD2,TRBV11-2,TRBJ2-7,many,TGTGCCAGCAGCCGGGGGACTAGCGGGGCCTACGAGCAGTACTTC,CASSRGTSGAYEQYF
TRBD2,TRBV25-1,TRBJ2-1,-,TGTGCCAGCAGTGATTACAGCGGGAGGTCCTACAATGAGCAGTTCTTC,CASSDYSGRSYNEQFF
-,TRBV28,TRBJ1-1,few,TGTGCCAGCAGAATGAACTCTCCGGCTTTCTATGAAGCTTTCTTT,CASRMNSPAFYEAFF
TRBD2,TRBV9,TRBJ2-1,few,TGTGCCAGCAGCGGGACTAGCGGGGGCTCCTACAATGAGCAGTTCTTC,CASSGTSGGSYNEQFF
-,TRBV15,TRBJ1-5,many,TGTGCCACCAGCAGGGCTCCGGGAGCTTATAGCAATCAGCCCCAGCATTTT,CATSRAPGAYSNQPQHF
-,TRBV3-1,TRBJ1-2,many,TGTGCCAGCAATGCTGGCCCAAACTATGGCTACACCTTC,CASNAGPNYGYTF
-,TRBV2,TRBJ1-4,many,TGTGCCAGCAGTTTGCTCCGGGACATTGCAACTAATGAAAAACTGTTTTTT,CASSLLRDIATNEKLFF
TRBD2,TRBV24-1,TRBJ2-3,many,TGTGCCACCAGTGACCTAGCGGGAAGGGGCACAGATACGCAGTATTTT,CATSDLAGRGTDTQYF
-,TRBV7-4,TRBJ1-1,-,TGTGCCAGCAGTTGGGGCAACGGGAACACTGAAGCTTTCTTT,CASSWGNGNTEAFF
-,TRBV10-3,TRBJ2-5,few,TGTGCCATCAGTGAGCCCTATCAAGAGACCCAGTACTTC,CAISEPYQETQYF
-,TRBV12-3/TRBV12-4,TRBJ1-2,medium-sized,TGTGCCAGCAGCCCAGGCAGGGAGAGGGGCTACACCTTC,CASSPGRERGYTF
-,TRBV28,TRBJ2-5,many,TGTGCCAGCAGTTTCGGAGTGGAGACCCAGTACTTC,CASSFGVETQYF
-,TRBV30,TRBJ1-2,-,TGTGCCAAAGAGCGGGATGGCTACACCTTC,CAKERDGYTF
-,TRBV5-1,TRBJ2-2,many,TGCGCCAGCAGCTTGGTTCAGGGAGCCGGGGAGCTGTTTTTT,CASSLVQGAGELFF
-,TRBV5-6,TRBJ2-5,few,TGTGCCAGCAGCTCCCGGGCTGAAGAGACCCAGTACTTC,CASSSRAEETQYF
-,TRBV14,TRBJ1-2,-,TGTGCCAGCAGCCAACATAACTATGGCTACACCTTC,CASSQHNYGYTF
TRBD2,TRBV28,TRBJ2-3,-,TGTGCCAGCAGTCGAGGACTAGCGGGCACGGATACGCAGTATTTT,CASSRGLAGTDTQYF